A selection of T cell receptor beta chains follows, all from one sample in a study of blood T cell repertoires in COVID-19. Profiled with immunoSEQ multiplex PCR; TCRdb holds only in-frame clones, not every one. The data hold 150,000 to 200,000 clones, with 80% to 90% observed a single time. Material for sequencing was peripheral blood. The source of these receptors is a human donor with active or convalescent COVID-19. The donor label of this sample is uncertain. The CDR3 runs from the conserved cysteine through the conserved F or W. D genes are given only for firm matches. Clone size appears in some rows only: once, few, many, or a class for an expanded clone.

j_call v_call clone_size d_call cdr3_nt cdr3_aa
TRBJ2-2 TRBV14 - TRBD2 TGTGCCAGCAGCCACGGGCCGCTGTGGACTAGCGGATACACCGGGGAGCTGTTTTTT CASSHGPLWTSGYTGELFF
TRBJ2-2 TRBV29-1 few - TGCAGCGTTACAGGGCTGAACACCGGGGAGCTGTTTTTT CSVTGLNTGELFF
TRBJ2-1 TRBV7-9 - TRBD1 TGTGCCAGCAGCCTAATAGGACAGGGATATAATGAGCAGTTCTTC CASSLIGQGYNEQFF
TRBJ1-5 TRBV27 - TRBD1 TGTGCCAGCAGCTTCAGGGGGTCACCGTCCTTCAATCAGCCCCAGCATTTT CASSFRGSPSFNQPQHF
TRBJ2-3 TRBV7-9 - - TGTGCCAGCGAGGGGGGGTCCACAGATACGCAGTATTTT CASEGGSTDTQYF
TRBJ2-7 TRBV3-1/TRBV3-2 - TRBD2 TGTGCCAGCAGCCAAGAGGTAGCGGGGAGCTCCTACGAGCAGTACTTC CASSQEVAGSSYEQYF
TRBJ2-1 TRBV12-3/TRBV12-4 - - TGTGCCACATATCGGGGATTGGATGAGCAGTTCTTC CATYRGLDEQFF
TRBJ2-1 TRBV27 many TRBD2 TGTGCCAGCAGTCCACTAGCGGGCCCCCTCTACAATGAGCAGTTCTTC CASSPLAGPLYNEQFF
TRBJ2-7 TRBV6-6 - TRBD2 TGTGCCAGCAGTACTAGCGGGGGGGCCTACGAGCAGTACTTC CASSTSGGAYEQYF
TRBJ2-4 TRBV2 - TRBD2 TGTGCCAGCAGTGAAGCGAGCGGGGAGAGAGGCATTCAGTACTTC CASSEASGERGIQYF
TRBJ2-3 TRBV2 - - TGTGCCAGCAGGGTCAGGGTGACAGATACGCAGTATTTT CASRVRVTDTQYF
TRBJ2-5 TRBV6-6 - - TGTGCCAGCAGAACGGGACAGACTAGTTTAGAGACCCAGTACTTC CASRTGQTSLETQYF
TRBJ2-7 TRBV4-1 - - TGCGCCAGCAGCCAAGATATAATAAGGCGGGCCCGGATCCCCTACGAGCAGTACTTC CASSQDIIRRARIPYEQYF
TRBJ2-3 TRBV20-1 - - TGCGGATTAGCGGTCACAGATACGCAGTATTTT CGLAVTDTQYF
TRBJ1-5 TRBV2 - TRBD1 TGTGCCAGCAGACAGGGGGTTCCAAATCAGCCCCAGCATTTT CASRQGVPNQPQHF
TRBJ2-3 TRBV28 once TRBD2 TGTGCCAGCAGTTTTACTAGCGGGGGGGCGGATACGCAGTATTTT CASSFTSGGADTQYF
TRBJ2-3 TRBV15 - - TGTGCCACCAGCGGGCCCCCTGTGACAGATACGCAGTATTTT CATSGPPVTDTQYF
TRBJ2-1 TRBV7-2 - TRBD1 TGTGCCAGCAGCCCCGGGACAGGGTTCAGCTCCTACAATGAGCAGTTCTTC CASSPGTGFSSYNEQFF
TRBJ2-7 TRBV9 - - TGTGCCAGCAGCGCCCATCTCGACAACTCCTACGAGCAGTACTTC CASSAHLDNSYEQYF
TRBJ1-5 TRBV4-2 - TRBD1 TGTGCCAGCAGCCAAGGTTGGACAGGGAATCAGCCCCAGCATTTT CASSQGWTGNQPQHF
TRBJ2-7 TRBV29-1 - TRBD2 TGCAGCGTTGATCAGGCGGGAGATCTCTACGAGCAGTACTTC CSVDQAGDLYEQYF
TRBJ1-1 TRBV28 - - TGTGCCAGCAGTTTGGTTAGAGGGACTGAAGCTTTCTTT CASSLVRGTEAFF
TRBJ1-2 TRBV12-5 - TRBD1 TGTGCTAGTGCCTTGGACAGGGGGCGGAGTGGCTACACCTTC CASALDRGRSGYTF
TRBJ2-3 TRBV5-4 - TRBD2 TGTGCCAGCAGCTTGGCGGGACTAGCGGGGGGCCCAGATACGCAGTATTTT CASSLAGLAGGPDTQYF
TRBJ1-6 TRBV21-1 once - TGTGCCAGCAGCAAAGAAGCCAACTCGTGGAGGAGGTATAATTCACCCCTCCACTTT CASSKEANSWRRYNSPLHF
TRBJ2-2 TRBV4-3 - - TGCGCCAGCAGCCAAGCCCACAGGGATCCCAGCGGGGAGCTGTTTTTT CASSQAHRDPSGELFF
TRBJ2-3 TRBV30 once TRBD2 TGTGCCTGGAATCACGGGAGGTCCACAGATACGCAGTATTTT CAWNHGRSTDTQYF
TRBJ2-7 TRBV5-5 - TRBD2 TGTGCCAGCAGCTTTCAGGGACTAGCGGAATATACCTACGAGCAGTACTTC CASSFQGLAEYTYEQYF
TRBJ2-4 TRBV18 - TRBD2 TGTGCCAGCTCACCAAACCAGGGAGGGGAAAACATTCAGTACTTC CASSPNQGGENIQYF
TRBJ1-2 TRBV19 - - TGTGCCAGTAGTATCGCCGTTCAGGGGAGCTATGGCTACACCTTC CASSIAVQGSYGYTF
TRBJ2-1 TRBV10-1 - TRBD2 TGCGCCAGCTCTCCCGGTGGGGGGGTCGAGCAGTTCTTC CASSPGGGVEQFF
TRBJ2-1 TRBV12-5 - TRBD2 TGTGCTAGTGGTTTGGTAAGAGGCGGGGCGGGGGAAAGAGAGCAGTTCTTC CASGLVRGGAGEREQFF
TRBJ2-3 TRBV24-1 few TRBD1 TGTGCCACCAGTGACAGGGGGTTTTTCGATACGCAGTATTTT CATSDRGFFDTQYF
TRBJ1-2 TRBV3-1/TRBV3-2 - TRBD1 TGTGCCAGCGGACAGGCCGGGGGTGGCTACACCTTC CASGQAGGGYTF
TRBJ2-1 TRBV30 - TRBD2 TGTGCCTGGAGTGTACGGGGGGATGAGCAGTTCTTC CAWSVRGDEQFF
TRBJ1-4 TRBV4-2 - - TGTGCCAGCAGCCAAGCACCCGGGACTTTGGGTGAAAAACTGTTTTTT CASSQAPGTLGEKLFF
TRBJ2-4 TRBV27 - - TGTGCCAGCAGTTTGGGGTCAGGGTACGGTAAAAACATTCAGTACTTC CASSLGSGYGKNIQYF
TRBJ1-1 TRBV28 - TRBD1 TGTGCCAGCAGTTCCCTTGACAGGGGTGCTTTCTTT CASSSLDRGAFF
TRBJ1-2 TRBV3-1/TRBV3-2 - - TGTGCCAGCAGGGGAGAAGGCTACACCTTC CASRGEGYTF
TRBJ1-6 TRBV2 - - TGTGCCAGCAATCGGGCCGAGGGTAATTCACCCCTCCACTTT CASNRAEGNSPLHF
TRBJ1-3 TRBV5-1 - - TGCGCCAGCACCCCAACGGGGGGGCACACCATATATTTT CASTPTGGHTIYF
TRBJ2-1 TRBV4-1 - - TGCGCCAGCAGCCAGGGACCAGGGGCGGACTACAATGAGCAGTTCTTC CASSQGPGADYNEQFF
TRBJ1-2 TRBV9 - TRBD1 TGTGCCAGCAGCGGCCAGGGGACAGGGAGAATCTATGGCTACACCTTC CASSGQGTGRIYGYTF
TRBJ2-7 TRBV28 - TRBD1 TGTGCCAGCAGTTTCTCCGCCGGGACAGGGTTCGACGAGCAGTACTTC CASSFSAGTGFDEQYF
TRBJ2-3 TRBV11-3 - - TGTGCCAGCAGCTTTAGGGGACATTTTTTGACAGATACGCAGTATTTT CASSFRGHFLTDTQYF